This is a list of T cell receptor beta chains from one sample in a study of Graves' ophthalmopathy and Graves' hyperthyroidism. TCRdb analysed the multiplex PCR reads with MiXCR anew, one entry per CDR3 protein. The table has about 210,000 distinct CDR3 sequences, just under 30% seen once. The specimen sequenced was peripheral blood. These receptors were taken from a man aged 50 to 60 with Graves' ophthalmopathy. CDR3s include the opening cysteine and the closing phenylalanine or tryptophan. Fields, in order: clone size, J gene, D gene, V gene, CDR3 DNA, CDR3 protein. The D gene is left open where the match is weak. Expanded clones are given a class, and other clones once, few, many or no size at all.

clone_size: many
j_call: TRBJ2-7
d_call: .
v_call: TRBV29-1
cdr3_nt: TGCAGCGTTGCGGCCAGCGACTACGAGCAGTACTTC
cdr3_aa: CSVAASDYEQYF

clone_size: many
j_call: TRBJ2-7
d_call: TRBD1
v_call: TRBV30
cdr3_nt: TGTGCCTGGAGTGTATGGACAGGGGGCAGGGAGCAGTACTTC
cdr3_aa: CAWSVWTGGREQYF

clone_size: many
j_call: TRBJ1-1
d_call: .
v_call: TRBV28
cdr3_nt: TGTGCCAGCAATACCCCCACACAGGGCGTGAACACTGAAGCTTTCTTT
cdr3_aa: CASNTPTQGVNTEAFF

clone_size: few
j_call: TRBJ2-7
d_call: TRBD2
v_call: TRBV6-2/TRBV6-3
cdr3_nt: TGTGCCAGCACCACAGGGTGGACTAGCGGGAGGGCCAATGAGCAGTACTTC
cdr3_aa: CASTTGWTSGRANEQYF

clone_size: many
j_call: TRBJ1-5
d_call: TRBD1
v_call: TRBV12-3/TRBV12-4
cdr3_nt: TGTGCCAGCAGTTTTGGGGACAGGGGGAACAATCAGCCCCAGCATTTT
cdr3_aa: CASSFGDRGNNQPQHF

clone_size: many
j_call: TRBJ1-2
d_call: .
v_call: TRBV3-1
cdr3_nt: TGTGCCAGCAGCCTAACGGCGGGTGGCTACACCTTC
cdr3_aa: CASSLTAGGYTF

clone_size: many
j_call: TRBJ2-2
d_call: TRBD1
v_call: TRBV12-3/TRBV12-4
cdr3_nt: TGTGCCAGCAGTCCGTCGGACAGGGCGAACACCGGGGAGCTGTTTTTT
cdr3_aa: CASSPSDRANTGELFF

clone_size: many
j_call: TRBJ1-6
d_call: .
v_call: TRBV14
cdr3_nt: TGTGCCAGCAGCCAACTGGGACCGAACAATTCACCCCTCCACTTT
cdr3_aa: CASSQLGPNNSPLHF

clone_size: many
j_call: TRBJ2-7
d_call: .
v_call: TRBV20-1
cdr3_nt: TGCAGTGCTAGAGATCAGGTCACTGAGCAGTACTTC
cdr3_aa: CSARDQVTEQYF

clone_size: few
j_call: TRBJ1-3
d_call: .
v_call: TRBV18
cdr3_nt: TGTGCCAGCTCACCTACCTCGGACACCGCGGGGAACACCATATATTTT
cdr3_aa: CASSPTSDTAGNTIYF

clone_size: .
j_call: TRBJ2-7
d_call: .
v_call: TRBV6-1
cdr3_nt: TGTGCCAGCAGTGAGGTTTTGGCGAGCTACTCCTACGAGCAGTACTTC
cdr3_aa: CASSEVLASYSYEQYF

clone_size: .
j_call: TRBJ1-1
d_call: .
v_call: TRBV6-2/TRBV6-3
cdr3_nt: TGTGCCAGCAGTTACGTGGCCCGTCCCACTGAAGCTTTCTTT
cdr3_aa: CASSYVARPTEAFF

clone_size: many
j_call: TRBJ1-3
d_call: .
v_call: TRBV12-3/TRBV12-4
cdr3_nt: TGTGCCAGCAGGGGAGGGGGAAGTCTCGGAAACACCATATATTTT
cdr3_aa: CASRGGGSLGNTIYF

clone_size: .
j_call: TRBJ1-1
d_call: .
v_call: TRBV6-2/TRBV6-3
cdr3_nt: TGTGCCAGCAGTTCGGTGAGGGGGTGGACTGAAGCTTTCTTT
cdr3_aa: CASSSVRGWTEAFF

clone_size: medium-sized
j_call: TRBJ1-1
d_call: .
v_call: TRBV12-3/TRBV12-4
cdr3_nt: TGTGCCAGCAGTTTAGCGGCATCAGGGTCTGGTACTGAAGCTTTCTTT
cdr3_aa: CASSLAASGSGTEAFF

clone_size: .
j_call: TRBJ1-5
d_call: TRBD1
v_call: TRBV6-1
cdr3_nt: TGTGCCAGCAGCGGGACCGGGACAGACAATCAGCCCCAGCATTTT
cdr3_aa: CASSGTGTDNQPQHF

clone_size: many
j_call: TRBJ2-7
d_call: TRBD1
v_call: TRBV28
cdr3_nt: TGTGCCAGCACTTTGTGGACAGGTCCATCCTACGAGCAGTACTTC
cdr3_aa: CASTLWTGPSYEQYF

clone_size: many
j_call: TRBJ2-7
d_call: TRBD2
v_call: TRBV2
cdr3_nt: TGTGCCAGCAGTGAAGCGCTTCAGGCGGGAGGGCTCGAGCAGTACTTC
cdr3_aa: CASSEALQAGGLEQYF

clone_size: .
j_call: TRBJ1-1
d_call: .
v_call: TRBV6-2/TRBV6-3
cdr3_nt: TGTGCCAGCAGTTACGTGTACGGGGTTAACACTGAAGCTTTCTTT
cdr3_aa: CASSYVYGVNTEAFF

clone_size: many
j_call: TRBJ2-2
d_call: .
v_call: TRBV12-3/TRBV12-4
cdr3_nt: TGTGCCAGCAGTTTAGGATCAGACACCGGGGAGCTGTTTTTT
cdr3_aa: CASSLGSDTGELFF

clone_size: many
j_call: TRBJ2-7
d_call: TRBD2
v_call: TRBV20-1
cdr3_nt: TGCAGTGCACCCCCTAGCGGGGCCTACGAGCAGTACTTC
cdr3_aa: CSAPPSGAYEQYF

clone_size: .
j_call: TRBJ2-5
d_call: TRBD2
v_call: TRBV28
cdr3_nt: TGTGCCAGCAGTCCCGGACTAGGTCGGCAAGAGACCCAGTACTTC
cdr3_aa: CASSPGLGRQETQYF

clone_size: .
j_call: TRBJ2-7
d_call: TRBD1
v_call: TRBV6-1
cdr3_nt: TGTGCCAGCGCCACCGACAGGGGCTACGAGCAGTACTTC
cdr3_aa: CASATDRGYEQYF

clone_size: .
j_call: TRBJ1-5
d_call: .
v_call: TRBV12-3/TRBV12-4
cdr3_nt: TGTGCCAGCACCCCGACGGCCCGTAATCAGCCCCAGCATTTT
cdr3_aa: CASTPTARNQPQHF

clone_size: many
j_call: TRBJ2-3
d_call: .
v_call: TRBV19
cdr3_nt: TGTGCCAGTACCCCGCAGGGCACAGATACGCAGTATTTT
cdr3_aa: CASTPQGTDTQYF

clone_size: .
j_call: TRBJ1-1
d_call: .
v_call: TRBV19
cdr3_nt: TGTGCCAGTAGTATCACCCTAAGTCGGGACAAAGCTTTCTTT
cdr3_aa: CASSITLSRDKAFF